The 9 T cell receptor beta chains listed next were all sequenced from one sample in a study of blood T cell repertoires in COVID-19. Sequenced by immunoSEQ multiplex PCR; TCRdb stores in-frame clones only, minus some. The sample yields roughly 240,000 clones, around 86% seen once. The sample comprised peripheral blood. These receptors all stem from a woman aged 55 to 70 who had recovered from COVID-19.

The chain couples TRBV3-1 (or the pseudogene TRBV3-2) to TRBJ1-2; D is unclear. The CDR3 consists of 12 residues. From germline, CDR1 is LGHDT and CDR2 YNNKEL (reference sequence). V was cut by 2 bases and J by 8 bases, with 9 bases left in between. CDR3 DNA sequence: TGTGCCAGCAGCCAACGGCGAGGGGGCTACACCTTC. Its protein is CASSQRRGGYTF.

The V gene is TRBV3-1 (or the pseudogene TRBV3-2), the J gene TRBJ1-4; the D is unclear. The ends were cut back, 1 base at V and 4 bases at J, with 7 bases in the middle. The CDR3 is 14 amino acids. From germline, CDR1 is LGHDT and CDR2 YNNKEL (reference sequence). The CDR3 region is CASSQGPYNEKLFF. The CDR3 DNA sequence: TGTGCCAGCAGCCAAGGCCCCTATAATGAAAAACTGTTTTTT.

With respect to this clone: Other nucleotide sequences in the sample specify the same CDR3. The rearrangement joins TRBV12-3 or TRBV12-4 to TRBJ1-1, with D possibly TRBD1 on 5 matching bases. The CDR3 loop spans 13 amino acids. Trimming stripped 2 bases from V and 3 bases from J, with 7 bases between. CDR3 region: CASSLTGDTEAFF. In DNA form, the CDR3 reads TGTGCCAGCAGTTTAACAGGCGACACTGAAGCTTTCTTT.

This clone has only one observation. The gene calls are TRBV6-2 or TRBV6-3 and TRBJ2-5, with a weak D call TRBD1 (6 bases). Deletions cut 4 bases from V and 5 bases from J, with 11 bases between. CDR1 is MNHEY, CDR2 SVGEGT, per germline. CDR3 size: 13 residues. Here the CDR3 DNA reads TGTGCCAGCAGTTCACAGGGTTCGGAGACCCAGTACTTC. This codes for CASSSQGSETQYF.

CDR3 region: CASSSTWTGRREKLFF. Written as DNA, the CDR3 is TGTGCCAGCAGTTCTACGTGGACAGGGCGGCGAGAAAAACTGTTTTTT. The chain recombines TRBV6-5 with TRBJ1-4; 8 bases align to TRBD1. V shed 4 bases and J 8 bases; nucleotides not matched to a gene: 12. Germline V gene lookup returns CDR1 MNHEY and CDR2 SVGAGI. The CDR3 is 16 residues long.

This chain connects TRBV5-4 to TRBJ2-1; 8 bases match TRBD2. Germline V gives CDR1 SGHNT, CDR2 YYREEE (reference sequence). CDR3 length equals 15 residues. V gave up 0 bases and J gave up 5 bases; unmatched junction bases: 4. CDR3 sequence: CASSLDSGAHNEQFF. In DNA form, the CDR3 reads TGTGCCAGCAGCTTGGATAGCGGGGCCCACAATGAGCAGTTCTTC.

This clone was counted once. This sequence joins TRBV6-6 and TRBJ1-1; D ambiguous. The CDR3 runs to 15 residues. Trimming took 5 bases from V and 3 from J, leaving 16 bases between them. Per germline, CDR1 MNHNY and CDR2 SVGAGI (reference sequence). The DNA for the CDR3 is TGTGCCAGCAGTCACCGGTCCCAAGGAGACACTGAAGCTTTCTTT. It specifies CASSHRSQGDTEAFF.

V is TRBV2 and J is TRBJ2-7; TRBD1 agrees at 8 bases. CDR1 SNHLY and CDR2 FYNNEI come from the germline V gene. This CDR3 is built from 16 residues. After removal of 4 bases from V and 5 bases from J, the junction contained 13 bases not matched to a gene. Here the CDR3 DNA reads TGTGCCAGCAGTGTAAGCCGGACAGGGACGGTAAACGAGCAGTACTTC. This sequence encodes CASSVSRTGTVNEQYF.

The chain has TRBV6-5 and TRBJ1-2, with no clear D. CDR1 and CDR2 from the germline V gene are MNHEY and SVGAGI. The CDR3 contains 14 residues. Trimming took off 6 bases at V and 8 bases at J, with 19 bases between the two ends. CDR3 protein: CASSPSRRAGGYTF. In nucleotides, the CDR3 is TGTGCCAGCAGCCCCTCTCGGAGGGCGGGAGGCTACACCTTC.